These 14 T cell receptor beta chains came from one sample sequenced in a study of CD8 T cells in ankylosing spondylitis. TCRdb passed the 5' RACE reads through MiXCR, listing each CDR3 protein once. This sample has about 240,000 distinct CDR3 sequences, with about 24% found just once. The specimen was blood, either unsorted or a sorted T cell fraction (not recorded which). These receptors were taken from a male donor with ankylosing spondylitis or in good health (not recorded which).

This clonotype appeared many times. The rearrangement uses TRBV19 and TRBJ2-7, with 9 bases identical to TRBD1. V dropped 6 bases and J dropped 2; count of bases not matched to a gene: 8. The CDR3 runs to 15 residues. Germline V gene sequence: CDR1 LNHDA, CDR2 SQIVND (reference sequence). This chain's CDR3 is CASRPGTGPTYEQYF. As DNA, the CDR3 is TGTGCCAGTAGGCCCGGGACAGGGCCAACCTACGAGCAGTACTTC.

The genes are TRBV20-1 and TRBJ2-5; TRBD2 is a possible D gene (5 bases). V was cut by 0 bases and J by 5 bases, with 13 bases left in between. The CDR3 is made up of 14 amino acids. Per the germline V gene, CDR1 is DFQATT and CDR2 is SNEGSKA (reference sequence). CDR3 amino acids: CSARDTRALETQYF. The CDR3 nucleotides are TGCAGTGCTAGAGATACGAGGGCATTGGAGACCCAGTACTTC.

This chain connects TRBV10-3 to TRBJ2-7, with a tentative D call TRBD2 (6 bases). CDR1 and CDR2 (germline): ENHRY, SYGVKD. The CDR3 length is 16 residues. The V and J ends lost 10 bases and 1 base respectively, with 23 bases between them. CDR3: CATLNGGRRPSYEQYF. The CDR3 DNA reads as TGTGCCACCTTAAACGGGGGACGGAGACCTTCCTACGAGCAGTACTTC.

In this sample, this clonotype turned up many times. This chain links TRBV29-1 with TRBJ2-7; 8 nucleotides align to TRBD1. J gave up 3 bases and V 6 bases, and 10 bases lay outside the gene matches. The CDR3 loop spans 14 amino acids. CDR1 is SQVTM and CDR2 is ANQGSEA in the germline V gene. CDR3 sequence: CSVKFGQGGYEQYF. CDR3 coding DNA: TGCAGCGTCAAGTTCGGACAGGGAGGCTACGAGCAGTACTTC.

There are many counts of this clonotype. DNA of the CDR3: TGTGCCAGCAGTGAGACAGGTCGGGATGGCTACACCTTC. This gives the protein CASSETGRDGYTF. The V and J genes are TRBV6-1 and TRBJ1-2; D is perhaps TRBD1 (6 bases). The CDR3 is made up of 13 amino acids. Per the germline V gene, CDR1 is MNHNS and CDR2 is SASEGT. V gave up 3 bases and J gave up 6 bases, with 11 bases separating them.

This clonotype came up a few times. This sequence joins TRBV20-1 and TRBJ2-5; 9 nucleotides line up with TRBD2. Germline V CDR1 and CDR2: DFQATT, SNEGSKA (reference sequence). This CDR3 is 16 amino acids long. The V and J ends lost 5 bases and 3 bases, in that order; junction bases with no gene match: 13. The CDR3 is CSAGPPPSGAEETQYF. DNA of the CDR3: TGCAGTGCTGGCCCTCCCCCTAGCGGGGCCGAAGAGACCCAGTACTTC.

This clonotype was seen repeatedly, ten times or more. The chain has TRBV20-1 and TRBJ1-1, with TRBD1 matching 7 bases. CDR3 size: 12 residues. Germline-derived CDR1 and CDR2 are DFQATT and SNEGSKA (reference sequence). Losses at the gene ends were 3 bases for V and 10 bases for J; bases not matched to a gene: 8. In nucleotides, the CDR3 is TGCAGTGCTAGTTTCCCCAACAGGGGAGCTTTCTTT. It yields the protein CSASFPNRGAFF.

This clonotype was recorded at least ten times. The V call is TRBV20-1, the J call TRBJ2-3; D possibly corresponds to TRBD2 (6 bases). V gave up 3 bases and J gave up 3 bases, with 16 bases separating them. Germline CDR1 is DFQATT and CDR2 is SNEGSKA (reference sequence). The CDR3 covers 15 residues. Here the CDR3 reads CSASFGGAGTDTQYF. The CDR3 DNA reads TGCAGTGCTAGTTTTGGCGGGGCAGGGACAGATACGCAGTATTTT.

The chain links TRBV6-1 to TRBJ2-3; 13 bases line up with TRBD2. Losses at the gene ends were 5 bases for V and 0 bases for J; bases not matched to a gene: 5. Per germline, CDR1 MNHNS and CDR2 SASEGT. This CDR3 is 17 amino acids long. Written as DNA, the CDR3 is TGTGCCAGCAGTCGGACTAGCGGGGGAGGGAGCACAGATACGCAGTATTTT. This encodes CASSRTSGGGSTDTQYF.

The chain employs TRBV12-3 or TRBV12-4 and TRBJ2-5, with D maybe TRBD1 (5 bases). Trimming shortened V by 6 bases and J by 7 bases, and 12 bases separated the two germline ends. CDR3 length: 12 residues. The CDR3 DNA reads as TGTGCCAGCAGGTGGTCTCAGGGGACCCAGTACTTC. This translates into CASRWSQGTQYF.

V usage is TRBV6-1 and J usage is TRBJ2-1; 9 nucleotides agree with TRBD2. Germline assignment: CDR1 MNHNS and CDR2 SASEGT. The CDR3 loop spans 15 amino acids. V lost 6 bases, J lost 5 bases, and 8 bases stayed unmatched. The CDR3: CASSRLAGRDNEQFF. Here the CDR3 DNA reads TGTGCCAGCAGCCGTCTAGCGGGGCGGGACAATGAGCAGTTCTTC.

The CDR3 region is CASITTGNTEAFF. The CDR3 DNA reads TGTGCCAGCATTACAACAGGGAACACTGAAGCTTTCTTT. The V call is TRBV12-3 or TRBV12-4, the J call TRBJ1-1, with a tentative D call TRBD1 (5 bases). This CDR3 has 13 amino acids. V lost 7 bases and J 1 base, leaving 10 bases between the germline ends.

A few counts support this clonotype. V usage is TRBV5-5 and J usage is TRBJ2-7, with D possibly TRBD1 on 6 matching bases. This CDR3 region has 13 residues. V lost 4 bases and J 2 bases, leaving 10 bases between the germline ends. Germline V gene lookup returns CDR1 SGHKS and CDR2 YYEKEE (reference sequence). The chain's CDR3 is CASSRDTAYEQYF. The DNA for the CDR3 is TGTGCCAGCAGCAGGGACACTGCCTACGAGCAGTACTTC.

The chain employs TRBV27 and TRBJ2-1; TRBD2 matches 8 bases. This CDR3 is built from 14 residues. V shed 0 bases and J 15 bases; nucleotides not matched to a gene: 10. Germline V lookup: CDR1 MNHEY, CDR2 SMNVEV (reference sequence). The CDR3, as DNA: TGTGCCAGCAGTTTATCCGCGGGGGGTCGTTCTCGGTTCTTC. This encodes CASSLSAGGRSRFF.